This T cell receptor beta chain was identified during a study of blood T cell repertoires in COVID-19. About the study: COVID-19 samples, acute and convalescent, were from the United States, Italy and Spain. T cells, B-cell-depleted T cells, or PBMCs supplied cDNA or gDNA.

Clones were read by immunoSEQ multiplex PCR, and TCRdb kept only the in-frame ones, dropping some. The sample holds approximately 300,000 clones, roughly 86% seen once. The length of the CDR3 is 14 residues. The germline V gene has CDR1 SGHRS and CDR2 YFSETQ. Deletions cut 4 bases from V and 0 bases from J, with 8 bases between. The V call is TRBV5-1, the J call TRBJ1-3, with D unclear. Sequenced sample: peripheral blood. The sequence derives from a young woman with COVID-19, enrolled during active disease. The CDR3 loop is CASSPGSSGNTIYF. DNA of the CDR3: TGCGCCAGCAGCCCGGGGAGCTCTGGAAACACCATATATTTT.